Following are 22 T cell receptor beta chains from one sample sequenced in a study of control samples from healthy donors and cancer patients. Profiled with immunoSEQ multiplex PCR; TCRdb holds only in-frame clones, not every one. The table records around 110,000 clones, 80% to 90% of them present only once. The sequenced sample was PBMCs. These TCRs come from a woman in her forties or fifties with colorectal cancer.

This rearrangement joins TRBV19 to TRBJ1-5; D is ambiguous. Per germline, CDR1 LNHDA and CDR2 SQIVND (reference sequence). This CDR3 comprises 16 residues. Trimming shortened V by 6 bases and J by 3 bases, and 18 bases separated the two germline ends. The CDR3 spells CASRFVGVPFNQPQHF. The CDR3 coding sequence is TGTGCCAGTAGGTTCGTGGGCGTCCCTTTCAATCAGCCCCAGCATTTT.

J is TRBJ1-1 and V is TRBV5-1; TRBD1 matches at 7 bases. The germline V gene encodes CDR1 SGHRS and CDR2 YFSETQ. The CDR3 is made up of 13 amino acids. After removal of 5 bases from V and 4 bases from J, the junction contained 5 bases not matched to a gene. The CDR3 coding sequence is TGCGCCAGCAGGGGATCAGGGGGCACTGAAGCTTTCTTT. Amino acid sequence: CASRGSGGTEAFF.

This chain connects TRBV30 to TRBJ2-5, with a possible D match to TRBD2 (6 bases). CDR3 length: 14 amino acids. Germline V gene sequence: CDR1 GTSNPN, CDR2 SVGIG (reference sequence). V was cut by 0 bases and J by 7 bases, with 15 bases left in between. DNA for the CDR3: TGTGCCTGGAGTGTGGGGGGAGGCGCGAGGACCCAGTACTTC. It encodes CAWSVGGGARTQYF.

V gene TRBV15 combines with J gene TRBJ1-2; D not resolved. V was trimmed by 5 bases and J by 3 bases, leaving 13 bases between them. The CDR3 runs 14 residues. From germline, CDR1 is LNHNV and CDR2 YYDKDF (reference sequence). The DNA of the CDR3 is TGTGCCACCAGCGGGGTTGCGGGAGACTATGGCTACACCTTC. It codes for CATSGVAGDYGYTF.

This clone has a handful of counts. This chain uses TRBV29-1 with TRBJ1-2, with 7 bases lining up with TRBD1. Germline V gene sequence: CDR1 SQVTM, CDR2 ANQGSEA. The CDR3 runs 13 residues. Trimming cost V 5 bases and J 4 bases; bases outside gene matches: 7. The CDR3 sequence is CSVTTGDTYGYTF. The CDR3 DNA follows: TGCAGCGTTACCACAGGGGACACCTATGGCTACACCTTC. Combining the CDR3 with reference TRBV29-1 and TRBJ1-2 gives the whole variable domain SAVISQKPSRDICQRGTSLTIQCQVDSQVTMMFWYRQQPGQSLTLIATANQGSEATYESGFVIDKFPISRPNLTFSTLTVSNMSPEDSSIYLCSVTTGDTYGYTFGSGTRLTVV.

The V gene is TRBV5-1, the J gene TRBJ1-4; unclear D gene. V was pared by 2 bases and J by 0 bases, with 5 bases between. The CDR3 sequence is 14 residues long. CDR1 and CDR2 from the germline V gene are SGHRS and YFSETQ. For the CDR3, the DNA is TGCGCCAGCAGCTTACAGACAACTAATGAAAAACTGTTTTTT. It yields the protein CASSLQTTNEKLFF. The entire variable domain, with the rest obtained from reference TRBV5-1 and TRBJ1-4, is as follows: KAGVTQTPRYLIKTRGQQVTLSCSPISGHRSVSWYQQTPGQGLQFLFEYFSETQRNKGNFPGRFSGRQFSNSRSEMNVSTLELGDSALYLCASSLQTTNEKLFFGSGTQLSVL.

The chain couples TRBV27 to TRBJ1-1; 7 nucleotides line up with TRBD1. This CDR3 region has 15 residues. Trimming removed 5 bases from V and 5 bases from J; junction bases left unmatched: 11. CDR1 MNHEY and CDR2 SMNVEV come from the germline V gene (reference sequence). As DNA, the CDR3 is TGTGCCAGCAGTGAAGCCCCCAGGGGGGGGACTGAAGCTTTCTTT. It translates to CASSEAPRGGTEAFF.

The chain carries TRBV28 and TRBJ2-7, with a tentative D call TRBD1 (5 bases). V was trimmed by 7 bases and J by 5 bases, leaving 12 bases between them. Germline CDR1 reads MDHEN; CDR2 reads SYDVKM. The CDR3 loop spans 12 amino acids. DNA of the CDR3: TGTGCCAGCACCTCAGGGATCCACGAGCAGTACTTC. Its translation: CASTSGIHEQYF.

This chain connects TRBV5-1 to TRBJ2-3, with TRBD2 matching 8 bases. This CDR3 has 20 amino acids. The V gene end was trimmed by 2 bases and the J gene end by 2 bases; junction bases not matched to a gene: 19. Per the germline V gene, CDR1 is SGHRS and CDR2 is YFSETQ. CDR3 coding DNA: TGCGCCAGCAGCTTTTTCCTCGGTCCTAAGGCGGGGGGATACACAGATACGCAGTATTTT. Translation gives CASSFFLGPKAGGYTDTQYF.

The chain links TRBV6-5 to TRBJ2-7, with D unresolved. The CDR3 has 11 residues. Trimming cost V 5 bases and J 6 bases, with 8 bases left between them. The germline V gene encodes CDR1 MNHEY and CDR2 SVGAGI. The CDR3 reads CASSLAGEQYF. For the CDR3, the DNA is TGTGCCAGCAGTCTGGCTGGCGAGCAGTACTTC.

The CDR3 is CASSQVATNYGYTF. In DNA, the CDR3 is TGTGCCAGCAGCCAAGTGGCAACTAACTATGGCTACACCTTC. V usage is TRBV3-1 (or the pseudogene TRBV3-2) and J usage is TRBJ1-2; D is unclear. This CDR3 spans 14 amino acids. The germline gives CDR1 LGHDT, CDR2 YNNKEL (reference sequence). V lost 1 base and J 0 bases, leaving 6 bases between the germline ends.

The V call is TRBV12-5, the J call TRBJ1-2, with 7 bases matching TRBD1. This CDR3 is 14 amino acids long. Germline loops: CDR1 LGHNT, CDR2 FRNRAP. The ends lost 7 bases at V and 7 bases at J; junction bases unmatched: 12. CDR3 bases: TGTGCTAGTGCCTGGAGGGGGCGAGGATCTGGCTACACCTTC. Residues: CASAWRGRGSGYTF.

The chain links TRBV5-1 to TRBJ2-3, with 7 bases identical to TRBD1. The CDR3 is made up of 15 amino acids. V was clipped by 5 bases and J by 0 bases; unmatched bases: 6. From germline, CDR1 is SGHRS and CDR2 YFSETQ. The CDR3 here is CASRIGGFSTDTQYF. The CDR3 DNA is TGCGCCAGCAGAATAGGGGGCTTTAGCACAGATACGCAGTATTTT.

The J gene is TRBJ2-5, the V gene TRBV11-2; TRBD1 matches at 10 bases. The CDR3 contains 15 residues. Looked up from germline, CDR1 is SGHAT and CDR2 is FQNNGV. Trimming took 5 bases from V and 4 from J; bases not matched to a gene: 7. The DNA of the CDR3 is TGTGCCAGCAGCAGCCGGACAGGGGGAGCAGAGACCCAGTACTTC. It encodes CASSSRTGGAETQYF.

About this clone: Additional DNA sequences in this sample encode the identical CDR3. The rearrangement links TRBV13 to TRBJ2-5; the D gene is possibly TRBD2 (5 bases). Germline CDR1 reads PRHDT; CDR2 reads FYEKMQ (reference sequence). This CDR3 comprises 16 residues. Trimming took 0 bases from V and 5 from J, leaving 16 bases between them. The CDR3 DNA follows: TGTGCCAGCAGCTTAGGCCGTCGGGGTTTGGGGGAGACCCAGTACTTC. Translating it yields CASSLGRRGLGETQYF.

This rearrangement joins TRBV6-4 to TRBJ1-4; a weak D match, TRBD1 (5 bases). V lost 6 bases to trimming and J lost 8 bases, with 10 bases between them. CDR3 length: 12 amino acids. Looked up from germline, CDR1 is MRHNA and CDR2 is SNTAGT. The DNA for the CDR3 is TGTGCCAGCAGAGGGGACGGAGAAAAACTGTTTTTT. Translating gives CASRGDGEKLFF.

This clone was seen a handful of times. V gene TRBV29-1 combines with J gene TRBJ1-5; D might be TRBD1 (5 bases). Per germline, CDR1 SQVTM and CDR2 ANQGSEA. The CDR3 length is 13 residues. The V gene lost 4 bases and the J gene lost 6 bases, with 13 bases spanning the gap. This CDR3 is CSVGGRSGQPQHF. DNA of the CDR3: TGCAGCGTTGGGGGCCGAAGTGGTCAGCCCCAGCATTTT.

This rearrangement joins TRBV10-3 to TRBJ2-3; a possible D gene is TRBD1 (5 bases). The ends were cut back, 0 bases at V and 0 bases at J, with 7 bases in the middle. The V gene's germline CDR1 is ENHRY and CDR2 SYGVKD. CDR3 length: 15 residues. CDR3 sequence: CAISESTVSTDTQYF. CDR3 in DNA: TGTGCCATCAGTGAGTCGACAGTTAGCACAGATACGCAGTATTTT.

The chain links TRBV19 to TRBJ2-5; TRBD2 agrees at 11 bases. The CDR3 runs to 14 residues. V gave up 4 bases and J gave up 4 bases; unmatched junction bases: 2. Germline assignment: CDR1 LNHDA and CDR2 SQIVND (reference sequence). The CDR3: CASSKGLAGETQYF. The CDR3 coding sequence is TGTGCCAGTAGTAAAGGACTAGCGGGAGAGACCCAGTACTTC.

The chain uses TRBV15 and TRBJ1-1; tentatively, D is TRBD1 (6 bases). V lost 6 bases and J lost 1, with 18 bases in between. This CDR3 region has 16 residues. Germline assignment: CDR1 LNHNV and CDR2 YYDKDF (reference sequence). The CDR3 sequence is CATRSGAIGRNTEAFF. The CDR3 region has the DNA TGTGCCACCAGGTCAGGGGCTATCGGGAGGAACACTGAAGCTTTCTTT.

J is TRBJ1-1 and V is TRBV27; D remains ambiguous. There are 16 residues in the CDR3. V gave up 6 bases and J gave up 0 bases, with 17 bases separating them. CDR1 and CDR2 (germline): MNHEY, SMNVEV (reference sequence). In nucleotides, the CDR3 is TGTGCCAGCAGCCTAGTTAGCCCTACCATGAACACTGAAGCTTTCTTT. This gives the protein CASSLVSPTMNTEAFF.

This clone showed up just a few times. The chain is built from TRBV10-3 and TRBJ2-2, with a possible D match to TRBD1 (6 bases). This CDR3 has 14 amino acids. Germline CDR1 is ENHRY and CDR2 is SYGVKD. Deletions cut 10 bases from V and 2 bases from J, with 14 bases between. The DNA for the CDR3 is TGTGCCACGGCCCACAGGGAAAACACCGGGGAGCTGTTTTTT. It translates to CATAHRENTGELFF.